This T cell receptor beta chain was identified during a study of metastatic and nonmetastatic thyroid tumors. Study results and limitations: Reported TCR beta diversity, measured in blood and tumor, was significantly higher for malignant thyroid tumors than for benign nodules.

This clone is judged medium-sized (0.01 to 0.1%). Its matching antigen is unknown. Between the trimmed V and J ends, which lost 3 bases and 5 bases, there was a span of 8 bases. The CDR3 sequence is 14 residues long. Per germline, CDR1 MDHEN and CDR2 SYDVKM. None of the patients had undergone any treatment ahead of thyroid surgery. TCRdb ran MiXCR on the PCR reads. The sample gives some 28,000 clones, roughly 20% of which show up once; around two fifths is in the top ten. This receptor was identified in a female donor with papillary thyroid cancer or a benign thyroid nodule (not recorded which). Some clones in this sample may be carry-over from other donors' samples. Sequenced material: blood. The chain couples TRBV28 to TRBJ1-6; D not resolved. CDR3 in DNA: TGTGCCAGCAGTTTGGGCAGGAATAATTCACCCCTCCACTTT. It codes for CASSLGRNNSPLHF.